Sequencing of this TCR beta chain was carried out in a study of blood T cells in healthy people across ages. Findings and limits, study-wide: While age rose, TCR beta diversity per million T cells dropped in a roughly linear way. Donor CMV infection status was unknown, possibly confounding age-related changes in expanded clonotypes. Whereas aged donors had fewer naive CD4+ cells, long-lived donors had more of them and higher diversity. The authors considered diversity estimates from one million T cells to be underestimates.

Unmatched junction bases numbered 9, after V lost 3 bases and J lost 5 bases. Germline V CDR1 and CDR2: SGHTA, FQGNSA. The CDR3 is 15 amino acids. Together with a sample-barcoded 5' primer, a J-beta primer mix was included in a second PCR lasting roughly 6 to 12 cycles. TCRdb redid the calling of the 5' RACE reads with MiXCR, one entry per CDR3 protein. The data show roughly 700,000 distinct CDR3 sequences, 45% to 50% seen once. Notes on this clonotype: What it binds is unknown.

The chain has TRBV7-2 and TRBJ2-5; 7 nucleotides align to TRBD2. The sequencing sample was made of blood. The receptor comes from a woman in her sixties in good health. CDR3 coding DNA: TGTGCCAGCAGCTTGAGCGGCGGGAGCAGTGAGACCCAGTACTTC. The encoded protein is CASSLSGGSSETQYF.